This T cell receptor beta chain originates from a study of OX40 agonist ivuxolimab in advanced cancers. Across the study: It was ivuxolimab, an agonistic anti-OX40 (CD134) antibody, that patients were treated with.

This clone was detected once. Measured with immunoSEQ multiplex PCR; TCRdb has only the in-frame clones, and not every one. The repertoire holds over 60,000 clones, with about nine tenths as singletons. This receptor was taken from an adult with an advanced solid tumor such as melanoma, head and neck, liver or kidney cancer. The sample in question was CD4+ or CD8+ T cells sorted from blood, obtained in a trial of the OX40 agonist ivuxolimab.

The CDR3 bases are TGTGCCAGCAGTTACTCGACACTAGCTGTACGCGAGCAGTACTTC. Residues: CASSYSTLAVREQYF. This sequence joins TRBV6-5 and TRBJ2-7; possibly TRBD2 for D (6 bases). The CDR3 covers 15 residues. The germline V gene encodes CDR1 MNHEY and CDR2 SVGAGI. The V end was cut by 0 bases, the J end by 6 bases, with 15 bases between.